The 27 T cell receptor beta chains given below trace back to one sample, sequenced in a study of T-cell reconstitution after alpha-beta-depleted transplantation in children. The authors prepared the TCRbeta library with unique molecular identifiers. TCRdb analysed the PCR reads with MiXCR anew, one entry per CDR3 protein. Of some 140,000 distinct CDR3 sequences listed, about 9.5% are singletons. The source was PBMCs, mostly from graft donor cells, collected 180 days after TCRalphabeta/CD19-depleted stem cell transplant. The receptors were gathered from a girl in the first two years of life who had a stem cell transplant for combined immunodeficiency, so the T cells may come from the graft donor.

The chain combines TRBV20-1 with TRBJ2-1; 8 bases fit TRBD2. The germline V gene encodes CDR1 DFQATT and CDR2 SNEGSKA (reference sequence). The ends lost 3 bases at V and 3 bases at J; junction bases unmatched: 10. CDR3 length: 16 amino acids. The CDR3 region is CSARGTAGGHYNEQFF. DNA of the CDR3: TGCAGTGCTAGGGGGACCGCGGGGGGCCACTACAATGAGCAGTTCTTC.

This chain uses TRBV5-1 with TRBJ2-2, with TRBD1 identical over 9 bases. Germline V gene sequence: CDR1 SGHRS, CDR2 YFSETQ. V trimming: 0 bases; J trimming: 4 bases; junction bases outside the gene matches: 4. This CDR3 region has 16 residues. The CDR3 here is CASSLETGGTTGELFF. The DNA for the CDR3 is TGCGCCAGCAGCTTGGAGACAGGGGGTACCACCGGGGAGCTGTTTTTT. Complete variable domain (other parts from reference TRBV5-1 and TRBJ2-2): KAGVTQTPRYLIKTRGQQVTLSCSPISGHRSVSWYQQTPGQGLQFLFEYFSETQRNKGNFPGRFSGRQFSNSRSEMNVSTLELGDSALYLCASSLETGGTTGELFFGEGSRLTVL.

This chain links TRBV20-1 with TRBJ2-5; D not certain. Looked up from germline, CDR1 is DFQATT and CDR2 is SNEGSKA (reference sequence). CDR3 length equals 12 residues. Trimming shortened V by 0 bases and J by 4 bases, and 6 bases separated the two germline ends. CDR3 in DNA: TGCAGTGCTAGAGAAGCTGGAGAGACCCAGTACTTC. This translates into CSAREAGETQYF.

This clonotype was seen repeatedly, ten times or more. The V call is TRBV13, the J call TRBJ2-1; D may be TRBD2 (6 bases). Trimming took off 6 bases at V and 9 bases at J, with 18 bases between the two ends. The CDR3 contains 14 residues. Germline assignment: CDR1 PRHDT and CDR2 FYEKMQ (reference sequence). In nucleotides, the CDR3 is TGTGCCAGCAGGGCTGGACTAACGTCATCTGAGCAGTTCTTC. As protein: CASRAGLTSSEQFF.

The sample holds a few counts of this clonotype. The chain links TRBV20-1 to TRBJ1-2; tentative D call: TRBD1 (5 bases). This CDR3 comprises 13 residues. The germline V gene has CDR1 DFQATT and CDR2 SNEGSKA (reference sequence). Trimming stripped 1 base from V and 0 bases from J, with 6 bases between. CDR3 in DNA: TGCAGTGCTAGAGGACAGTCTAACTATGGCTACACCTTC. Encoded protein: CSARGQSNYGYTF.

This chain connects TRBV7-2 to TRBJ2-2, with 8 bases aligning to TRBD1. This CDR3 is 16 amino acids long. V gave up 5 bases and J gave up 5 bases; unmatched junction bases: 10. Germline V lookup: CDR1 SGHTA, CDR2 FQGNSA. In DNA form, the CDR3 reads TGTGCCAGCAGCCACCCCAGGGGGCGACGGACCGGGGAGCTGTTTTTT. Translating it yields CASSHPRGRRTGELFF.

The chain joins TRBV25-1 to TRBJ1-3, with D possibly being TRBD1 (5 bases). V dropped 6 bases and J dropped 4 bases, with 16 bases sitting between them. This CDR3 has 15 residues. Germline-derived CDR1 and CDR2 are MGHDK and SYGVNS. CDR3: CASSPGDLWGNTIYF. CDR3 nucleotide sequence: TGTGCCAGCAGCCCCGGGGACCTTTGGGGAAACACCATATATTTT.

V is TRBV19 and J is TRBJ2-5; D possibly matches TRBD1 or TRBD2 (5 bases each). The V gene's germline CDR1 is LNHDA and CDR2 SQIVND (reference sequence). The CDR3 contains 16 residues. Trimming removed 4 bases at V and 1 base at J, with 16 bases between. DNA for the CDR3: TGTGCCAGTAGTAACTTCGGGACCCCCCTCCAAGAGACCCAGTACTTC. This translates into CASSNFGTPLQETQYF.

This clonotype was counted between two and nine times. The rearrangement joins TRBV7-2 to TRBJ2-7, with D perhaps TRBD1 (6 bases). Germline CDR1 SGHTA, CDR2 FQGNSA. V lost 0 bases to trimming and J lost 2 bases, with 8 bases between them. The CDR3 has 14 amino acids. This chain's CDR3 is CASSLAGATYEQYF. CDR3 bases: TGTGCCAGCAGCTTAGCGGGGGCGACCTACGAGCAGTACTTC.

V and J are TRBV18 and TRBJ1-5; no definite D call. Looked up from germline, CDR1 is KGHSH and CDR2 is LQKENI. CDR3 length: 15 residues. V lost 0 bases and J 3 bases, leaving 9 bases between the germline ends. The CDR3 sequence is CASSPPAAFNQPQHF. CDR3 DNA: TGTGCCAGCTCACCACCGGCCGCTTTCAATCAGCCCCAGCATTTT.

This clonotype was counted between two and nine times. This sequence joins TRBV28 and TRBJ1-3; D is ambiguous. The CDR3 length is 19 residues. V was shortened by 0 bases and J by 2 bases, with 20 bases between the two germline ends. Per the germline V gene, CDR1 is MDHEN and CDR2 is SYDVKM. The CDR3 protein is CASSLWTQRGQMTGNTIYF. CDR3 DNA: TGTGCCAGCAGTTTATGGACCCAGAGAGGGCAGATGACTGGAAACACCATATATTTT.

This clonotype was seen a few times. The chain is built from TRBV12-3 or TRBV12-4 and TRBJ2-1, with 11 positions matching TRBD2. The V and J ends lost 3 bases and 9 bases, in that order; junction bases with no gene match: 4. The CDR3 is 14 residues long. This CDR3 is CASSFLAGGGEQFF. The CDR3 DNA is TGTGCCAGCAGTTTCCTAGCGGGGGGAGGTGAGCAGTTCTTC.

Judged by abundance, this clonotype is medium-sized. V usage is TRBV21-1 and J usage is TRBJ2-2; the table's D call, TRBD2, was not checked against the DNA. TRBV21-1 is labeled a pseudogene. The CDR3 spans 19 residues. The chain's CDR3 is CASSKVSGTSIRRTGELFF. The DNA of the CDR3 is TGTGCCAGCAGCAAAGTCTCCGGGACTAGTATTAGGCGCACCGGGGAGCTGTTTTTT.

This sequence joins TRBV20-1 and TRBJ2-7; TRBD2 is a possible D gene (6 bases). The V and J ends lost 4 bases and 1 base respectively, with 20 bases between them. The CDR3 contains 16 residues. From germline, CDR1 is DFQATT and CDR2 SNEGSKA (reference sequence). The CDR3 coding sequence is TGCAGTGCTATCGGGCTAGCGCCTAATCTTTCCTACGAGCAGTACTTC. Its protein product is CSAIGLAPNLSYEQYF.

The chain has TRBV7-2 and TRBJ2-2, with 8 bases that match TRBD2. Germline CDR1 and CDR2: SGHTA and FQGNSA. This CDR3 has 15 amino acids. With V trimmed by 10 bases and J by 0 bases, 7 bases remained unmatched. DNA of the CDR3: TGTGCCACCCTAGCGGGCGCGGCGAACACCGGGGAGCTGTTTTTT. Protein product: CATLAGAANTGELFF.

In this sample, this clonotype turned up a few times. The genes are TRBV4-3 and TRBJ1-2, with D perhaps TRBD1 (6 bases). V was cut by 1 base and J by 5 bases, with 14 bases left in between. The CDR3 length is 15 residues. CDR1 is LGHNA and CDR2 is YSLEER in the germline V gene. The CDR3 protein is CASSQGPRGPYGYTF. Here the CDR3 DNA reads TGCGCCAGCAGCCAAGGCCCCAGGGGACCTTATGGCTACACCTTC.

This clonotype was seen more than once but under ten times. The V and J genes are TRBV10-3 and TRBJ2-1; 9 positions match TRBD1. Germline loops: CDR1 ENHRY, CDR2 SYGVKD. The trim removed 6 bases at V and 6 bases at J, leaving 6 bases unmatched. The CDR3 runs 14 residues. In DNA form, the CDR3 reads TGTGCCATCAGCCCGGGACAGGGTCGCAATGAGCAGTTCTTC. This codes for CAISPGQGRNEQFF.

The chain carries TRBV12-3 or TRBV12-4 and TRBJ2-7; D may be TRBD1 (5 bases). The CDR3 is 14 amino acids. The V and J ends lost 6 bases and 0 bases respectively, with 12 bases between them. The CDR3 DNA reads as TGTGCCAGCAGCATCAGGGCCCTCTCCTACGAGCAGTACTTC. Its protein product is CASSIRALSYEQYF.

This clonotype was seen repeatedly, ten times or more. This chain joins TRBV5-1 and TRBJ2-7; TRBD1 aligns across 12 bases. Germline V gene lookup returns CDR1 SGHRS and CDR2 YFSETQ. The trim removed 7 bases at V and 2 bases at J, leaving 4 bases unmatched. This CDR3 is built from 14 residues. CDR3 in amino acids: CASRWDRGPYEQYF. In DNA, the CDR3 is TGCGCCAGCCGCTGGGACAGGGGGCCCTACGAGCAGTACTTC. Variable domain in full (rest from reference TRBV5-1 and TRBJ2-7): KAGVTQTPRYLIKTRGQQVTLSCSPISGHRSVSWYQQTPGQGLQFLFEYFSETQRNKGNFPGRFSGRQFSNSRSEMNVSTLELGDSALYLCASRWDRGPYEQYFGPGTRLTVT.

V and J are TRBV18 and TRBJ2-7; maybe TRBD2 (5 bases). The CDR3 consists of 13 residues. Per germline, CDR1 KGHSH and CDR2 LQKENI. V was cut by 0 bases and J by 5 bases, with 8 bases left in between. This chain's CDR3 is CASSPPGSHEQYF. The CDR3 DNA follows: TGTGCCAGCTCACCACCAGGGAGCCACGAGCAGTACTTC.

In its sample, this clonotype was seen many times. This chain uses TRBV10-3 with TRBJ2-2; D remains ambiguous. Germline V CDR1 and CDR2: ENHRY, SYGVKD. This CDR3 is 13 amino acids long. V lost 4 bases to trimming and J lost 5 bases, with 8 bases between them. The CDR3 protein is CAISASPTGELFF. The CDR3 DNA reads TGTGCCATCAGTGCCTCCCCTACCGGGGAGCTGTTTTTT.

The table lists this clonotype with many counts. V gene TRBV7-8 combines with J gene TRBJ2-5; no reliable D call. Germline values: CDR1 SGHVS, CDR2 FQNEAQ. Trimming removed 3 bases from V and 4 bases from J, with 9 bases in between. The CDR3 extends over 13 amino acids. The CDR3 nucleotides are TGTGCCAGCAGCTTGCGGTCGGCAGAGACCCAGTACTTC. Its protein is CASSLRSAETQYF.

This clonotype occurred many times. V gene TRBV10-3 combines with J gene TRBJ2-5; D is undetermined. The CDR3 contains 12 residues. V dropped 2 bases and J dropped 1 base, with 2 bases sitting between them. From germline, CDR1 is ENHRY and CDR2 SYGVKD. The CDR3 DNA reads as TGTGCCATCAGTGAGGCCCAAGAGACCCAGTACTTC. It yields the protein CAISEAQETQYF.

The chain uses TRBV7-2 and TRBJ2-2, with D perhaps TRBD1 (6 bases). Trimming stripped 3 bases from V and 9 bases from J, with 11 bases between. This CDR3 has 13 residues. Germline V gives CDR1 SGHTA, CDR2 FQGNSA. The CDR3 sequence: CASSFLTGRELFF. The CDR3 region has the DNA TGTGCCAGCAGCTTCCTGACAGGCCGGGAGCTGTTTTTT.

V and J are TRBV5-1 and TRBJ2-7; 8 bases map to TRBD1. Germline V gene data show CDR1 as SGHRS and CDR2 as YFSETQ. The CDR3 is 14 residues long. The V segment lost 5 bases and the J segment 5 bases; nucleotides outside the gene matches: 9. CDR3 amino acids: CASRTNPGGDEQYF. In DNA form, the CDR3 reads TGCGCCAGCAGGACAAATCCAGGGGGCGACGAGCAGTACTTC.

J is TRBJ1-5 and V is TRBV7-2; D remains unclear. This CDR3 has 13 residues. V was cut by 0 bases and J by 9 bases, with 9 bases left in between. Germline loops: CDR1 SGHTA, CDR2 FQGNSA. CDR3 region: CASSLAGKGPQHF. The CDR3 DNA sequence: TGTGCCAGCAGCTTAGCCGGGAAAGGGCCCCAGCATTTT.

This clonotype was counted many times. The V call is TRBV5-1, the J call TRBJ2-3; D call uncertain. V lost 4 bases and J 2 bases, leaving 11 bases between the germline ends. CDR3 length: 14 amino acids. The germline V gene has CDR1 SGHRS and CDR2 YFSETQ. CDR3 protein: CASSLRTYTDTQYF. The CDR3 bases are TGCGCCAGCAGCCTAAGAACCTACACAGATACGCAGTATTTT.